This entry features one T cell receptor beta chain sequence. Assay used: immunoSEQ multiplex PCR; TCRdb lists only in-frame clones, some missing. The sample contains roughly 200,000 clones, 86% of which appear only once. These data belong to a study of blood T cell repertoires in COVID-19. Sequences were obtained from PBMCs or T cells enriched from blood (not recorded which). The TCR sequence derives from a woman under 40 who had been exposed to COVID-19.

The CDR3 bases are TGTGCCACTCAACAGGGGGCGCCGGGTGGCTACACCTTC. It translates to CATQQGAPGGYTF. This rearrangement joins TRBV10-3 to TRBJ1-2; 9 bases map to TRBD1. This CDR3 is 13 amino acids long. Trimming removed 10 bases from V and 7 bases from J; junction bases left unmatched: 10. CDR1 and CDR2 (germline): ENHRY, SYGVKD.